The text below deals with one TCR beta chain. CDR1 and CDR2 from the germline V gene are SGHKS and YYEKEE (reference sequence). V was clipped by 1 base and J by 4 bases; unmatched bases: 5. This CDR3 is 14 amino acids long. The data derive from a study of blood T cell repertoires in COVID-19. Study summary: Some COVID-19 samples were acute and others convalescent; all came from the United States, Italy and Spain. Sources were T cells, B-cell-depleted T cells, or PBMCs; the material itself was cDNA or gDNA.

In the original processing: Nucleated cell counts were estimated from reference gene primer amplification. Some clones are missing from TCRdb's copy, which holds only in-frame ones; the method was immunoSEQ multiplex PCR. That table gives V, J and clone size, and the DNA gave D and trimming. In the table there are fewer than 100,000 clones, roughly 80% of which are singletons. The TCR comes from a woman aged 70-85 years with acute or convalescent COVID-19. The chain links TRBV5-5 to TRBJ2-7; 7 bases are a match to TRBD1. Source material: peripheral blood. In nucleotides, the CDR3 is TGTGCCAGCAGCTTGAGGGGGACAGAGTACGAGCAGTACTTC. This translates into CASSLRGTEYEQYF. Using reference TRBV5-5 and TRBJ2-7 for the parts outside the CDR3, the full variable domain is DAGVTQSPTHLIKTRGQQVTLRCSPISGHKSVSWYQQVLGQGPQFIFQYYEKEERGRGNFPDRFSARQFPNYSSELNVNALLLGDSALYLCASSLRGTEYEQYFGPGTRLTVT.